The entry that follows covers one TCR beta chain sequence. Sequencing used immunoSEQ multiplex PCR; TCRdb keeps in-frame clones, though not all of them. Here the sample spans approximately 46,000 clones, under 90% being singletons. The time point is: recipient sample about 28 days before transplant, after cytoreduction. The data originate from a study of T cell clonotyping in hematopoietic cell transplantation. The germline V gene encodes CDR1 SGHTA and CDR2 FQGNSA. The CDR3 consists of 13 residues. The trim removed 1 base at V and 5 bases at J, leaving 2 bases unmatched. This receptor was obtained from a man aged 60 to 69 with biphenotypic leukemia. Some clones in this sample may be carry-over from other donors' samples. The input for sequencing was peripheral blood mononuclear cells, taken before stem cell transplant. The chain recombines TRBV7-2 with TRBJ2-7; 7 positions agree with TRBD2. The CDR3 is CASSLGTRNEQYF. The CDR3 region has the DNA TGTGCCAGCAGCTTAGGGACTAGGAACGAGCAGTACTTC.